The present TCR beta chain was sequenced within a study of blood T cell repertoires in COVID-19. This clone is a singleton in its sample. Across under 25 US areas, participants ranged in age from 18 to 89 years. Those designated as exposed participants met a COVID-19 case within 2 weeks before study entry. This CDR3 comprises 22 residues. With 2 bases clipped from V and 5 bases from J, the junction kept 26 bases outside the gene matches. CDR1 LGHNT and CDR2 FRNRAP come from the germline V gene. As originally analysed: Cell counts per sample came from amplifying reference gene primers. Sequencing used immunoSEQ multiplex PCR; TCRdb keeps in-frame clones, though not all of them. That table furnishes V, J and clone size, whereas the DNA furnished D and trimming. The table includes over 350,000 clones, about 89% detected once.

The gene calls are TRBV12-5 and TRBJ1-5, with 8 bases that match TRBD1. Sequencing was performed on PBMCs or T cells enriched from blood (not recorded which). The receptor's source is a woman aged 40 to 49 who had been exposed to COVID-19. The DNA of the CDR3 is TGTGCTAGTGGTTTGTTACCACTTGACTCGGCAGGGGGCTATTTTGGCCATCAGCCCCAGCATTTT. Protein sequence: CASGLLPLDSAGGYFGHQPQHF.